This is a list of T cell receptor beta chains from one sample in a study of CD8 T cells in ankylosing spondylitis. MiXCR was run by TCRdb on the 5' RACE reads, yielding one entry per CDR3 protein. The sample has about 300,000 distinct CDR3 sequences, roughly 20% seen once. The specimen sequenced was blood, either unsorted or a sorted T cell fraction (not recorded which). The origin of the receptors is a female donor with ankylosing spondylitis or in good health (not recorded which). Both conserved end residues are part of each CDR3. The order of the fields is D gene, V gene, CDR3 protein. The D gene is left open where the match is weak.

D: .; V: TRBV7-3; CDR3: CASSLRPGENTIYF
D: TRBD2; V: TRBV7-8; CDR3: CASSPHPASGGTDTQYF
D: .; V: TRBV18; CDR3: CASSRTGPGGANVLTF
D: .; V: TRBV3-1; CDR3: CASSPGRSGVGTQHF
D: .; V: TRBV6-1; CDR3: CASSRTADYSPLHF
D: .; V: TRBV3-1; CDR3: CASSQFYEQYF
D: .; V: TRBV30; CDR3: CAWSKTDAYGYTF
D: TRBD2; V: TRBV29-1; CDR3: CSVGTSRHNEQFF
D: TRBD2; V: TRBV20-1; CDR3: CSARIAGSYEQYF
D: .; V: TRBV11-2; CDR3: CASSLDSPDAGYTF
D: TRBD1; V: TRBV29-1; CDR3: CSVGSGGDQPQHF
D: .; V: TRBV20-1; CDR3: CSTGGPTNGPQYF
D: .; V: TRBV7-9; CDR3: CASSGADSRLTDTQYF
D: .; V: TRBV5-1; CDR3: CASSLGSLATNEKLFF
D: .; V: TRBV24-1; CDR3: CATSDWGATTGELFF
D: .; V: TRBV7-9; CDR3: CASTKGGGTDTQYF
D: TRBD2; V: TRBV5-1; CDR3: CASSGGTSGGTDTQYF
D: .; V: TRBV5-6; CDR3: CASSLAGYGAEAFF
D: .; V: TRBV10-3; CDR3: CAISFQALTDTQYF
D: TRBD2; V: TRBV20-1; CDR3: CSARDLREGLSYYYNEQFF
D: .; V: TRBV9; CDR3: CASSSNAVDGYTF
D: TRBD2; V: TRBV27; CDR3: CASSLRLAGEGTQYF
D: TRBD2; V: TRBV20-1; CDR3: CSAGPLAGGLTDTQYF
D: .; V: TRBV20-1; CDR3: CSASRGADNSYNEQFF
D: .; V: TRBV19; CDR3: CASSGFSGANVLTF
D: .; V: TRBV13; CDR3: CASSLEDSGNTIYF
D: TRBD1; V: TRBV11-2; CDR3: CASSLGTVPSYEQYF
D: .; V: TRBV18; CDR3: CASSPQNDRSKTQYF
D: TRBD1; V: TRBV7-2; CDR3: CASGTGSTGELFF
D: TRBD2; V: TRBV6-1; CDR3: CASSGLLAGVKDEQFF
D: .; V: TRBV12-3/TRBV12-4; CDR3: CATLLRTHNEQFF
D: .; V: TRBV9; CDR3: CASSVGQTGGQYF
D: .; V: TRBV9; CDR3: CASSGPGASTDTQYF
D: TRBD2; V: TRBV20-1; CDR3: CSAVLAGGYEQYF
D: TRBD1; V: TRBV20-1; CDR3: CSARDRGGGEKLFF
D: TRBD1; V: TRBV5-1; CDR3: CASSGDRSTNEKLFF
D: TRBD1; V: TRBV27; CDR3: CASSFTGVSPYEQYF
D: .; V: TRBV5-1; CDR3: CASSSARSAQYF
D: .; V: TRBV7-9; CDR3: CASSLATLTPLHF
D: .; V: TRBV28; CDR3: CASSSRLRANEKLFF
D: TRBD1; V: TRBV3-1; CDR3: CASSPPWDSLMETQYF
D: .; V: TRBV5-5; CDR3: CASSWSRDTNYEQYF
D: .; V: TRBV15; CDR3: CATSREEGDGYTF
D: .; V: TRBV20-1; CDR3: CSATDRRSPYGYTF
D: .; V: TRBV7-2; CDR3: CASSRVQGTGELFF
D: .; V: TRBV20-1; CDR3: CSASQGSFDEQYF
D: .; V: TRBV15; CDR3: CATSRTPGELFF
D: .; V: TRBV5-6; CDR3: CASSFNHEQFF
D: .; V: TRBV2; CDR3: CASSTQGFGQPQHF
D: TRBD2; V: TRBV7-2; CDR3: CASSLVPSGSYEQYF
D: TRBD2; V: TRBV5-5; CDR3: CASSPRLAANTGELFF
D: .; V: TRBV5-1; CDR3: CASSPDPNVETQYF
D: .; V: TRBV6-1; CDR3: CASSISLDRVMHTEAFF
D: .; V: TRBV5-1; CDR3: CASSLGVTVNTEAFF
D: .; V: TRBV6-1; CDR3: CASSEVRSGYTF
D: .; V: TRBV2; CDR3: CASSEAQTVYNEQFF
D: TRBD1; V: TRBV6-6; CDR3: CASRAGGQAEAFF